This record looks at one T cell receptor beta chain sequence and its context. The antigen this receptor binds is unknown. Per-base qualities were not stored, and no clone one base away is much larger. V is cut by 3 bases and J by 5 bases, and the space between the germline ends is 13 bases. The CDR3 measures 14 amino acids from cysteine to phenylalanine. Only the CDR3 DNA is retained, 42 bases long and in frame from the first base. Library preparation was by PCR. Sequencing relied on an Illumina HiSeq 2500. TCR libraries were prepared with molecular barcoding, using unique molecular identifiers to normalize TCRbeta repertoire quantification. TCRdb reanalyzed the raw reads on its own, using fastp at Q25 for trimming and MiXCR for clone calling, and kept in-frame beta chains. When rows share a CDR3 protein, they turn into one entry using the most common DNA and genes. A total of 360,000 or so distinct CDR3 sequences appear in this sample, just over 20% of them only once. Of the sample, 3% to 4.5% falls within the top ten clones.

The data originate from a study of T-cell reconstitution after alpha-beta-depleted transplantation in children (dated by TCRdb to 2016 to 2017). In terms of the full investigation: T-cell immune reconstitution after TCRalphabeta/CD19-depleted allogeneic hematopoietic cell transplantation in children was quantitatively tracked in the study by means of TCR repertoire profiling.

The sequencing here drew on PBMCs from the stem cell graft donor, taken from the stem cell graft. The V and J genes are TRBV12-3 or TRBV12-4 and TRBJ1-1; D gene: possibly TRBD1, on 5 matching bases. The TCR originated in a human donor who donated a stem cell graft to a child with acute myeloid leukemia. For the CDR3, the sequence is CASSFSGRGTEAFF. The DNA reads TGTGCCAGCAGTTTTTCGGGGAGGGGAACTGAAGCTTTCTTT.